This T cell receptor (beta chain) stems from a study of blood T cell repertoires in COVID-19. The CDR3 is 15 amino acids. V lost 3 bases to trimming and J lost 3 bases; unmatched junction nucleotides: 8. CDR1 and CDR2 (germline): MDHEN, SYDVKM. TCRdb's copy holds only in-frame clones and misses some; the assay was immunoSEQ multiplex PCR. Among 300,000 or so clones listed, over 75% were seen once. The source material was peripheral blood. The TCR sequence derives from a woman aged 45-65 years who had recovered from COVID-19. The chain carries TRBV28 and TRBJ2-7; 7 nucleotides agree with TRBD2. The CDR3 DNA reads as TGTGCCAGCAGTTTTGGGCGCGGGAGCTTCTACGAGCAGTACTTC. It translates to CASSFGRGSFYEQYF. Combining the CDR3 with reference TRBV28 and TRBJ2-7 gives the whole variable domain DVKVTQSSRYLVKRTGEKVFLECVQDMDHENMFWYRQDPGLGLRLIYFSYDVKMKEKGDIPEGYSVSREKKERFSLILESASTNQTSMYLCASSFGRGSFYEQYFGPGTRLTVT.